The rows below give T cell receptor beta chains drawn from one sample of a study of blood T cell repertoires in COVID-19. TCRdb's copy holds only in-frame clones and misses some; the assay was immunoSEQ multiplex PCR. The table includes approximately 110,000 clones, approximately 90% detected once. Material: peripheral blood. The receptor set was obtained from a man aged 50 or older with COVID-19, enrolled during active disease. Each CDR3 is given with its conserved first and last residue. Each record gives: J gene, V gene, D gene, clone size, CDR3 protein, CDR3 DNA. A D gene is named only where the DNA matches it firmly. Size is stated for part of the rows, as once, few or many counts, or as a class when the clone is expanded.

J gene: TRBJ2-2
V gene: TRBV5-1
D gene: NA
clone size: NA
CDR3 protein: CASGGHGNTGELFF
CDR3 DNA: TGCGCCAGCGGTGGACACGGGAACACCGGGGAGCTGTTTTTT

J gene: TRBJ1-3
V gene: TRBV9
D gene: NA
clone size: NA
CDR3 protein: CASTGSSGNTIYF
CDR3 DNA: TGTGCCAGTACAGGAAGCTCTGGAAACACCATATATTTT

J gene: TRBJ1-1
V gene: TRBV6-5
D gene: TRBD1
clone size: few
CDR3 protein: CASSQRQGGDTEAFF
CDR3 DNA: TGTGCCAGCAGCCAAAGACAGGGTGGGGACACTGAAGCTTTCTTT

J gene: TRBJ2-2
V gene: TRBV27
D gene: TRBD2
clone size: once
CDR3 protein: CASGDSSGANTGELFF
CDR3 DNA: TGTGCCAGCGGGGACTCTAGCGGGGCGAACACCGGGGAGCTGTTTTTT

J gene: TRBJ2-5
V gene: TRBV5-1
D gene: TRBD2
clone size: NA
CDR3 protein: CASSFTSVGETQYF
CDR3 DNA: TGCGCCAGCAGCTTCACTAGCGTAGGAGAGACCCAGTACTTC

J gene: TRBJ1-1
V gene: TRBV20-1
D gene: NA
clone size: NA
CDR3 protein: CSASSRAATEAFF
CDR3 DNA: TGCAGTGCTAGTAGCAGGGCGGCGACTGAAGCTTTCTTT

J gene: TRBJ1-3
V gene: TRBV29-1
D gene: NA
clone size: NA
CDR3 protein: CSVGWTSGNTIYF
CDR3 DNA: TGCAGCGTTGGTTGGACATCGGGAAACACCATATATTTT

J gene: TRBJ2-7
V gene: TRBV9
D gene: TRBD2
clone size: NA
CDR3 protein: CASSVASGSGYEQYF
CDR3 DNA: TGTGCCAGCAGCGTAGCTAGCGGGAGTGGTTACGAGCAGTACTTC

J gene: TRBJ2-4
V gene: TRBV6-5
D gene: TRBD2
clone size: once
CDR3 protein: CASSLADPKNIQYF
CDR3 DNA: TGTGCCAGCAGCCTAGCGGACCCCAAAAACATTCAGTACTTC

J gene: TRBJ2-6
V gene: TRBV2
D gene: NA
clone size: NA
CDR3 protein: CASSAEAGANVLTF
CDR3 DNA: TGTGCCAGCAGTGCGGAGGCGGGGGCCAACGTCCTGACTTTC

J gene: TRBJ2-1
V gene: TRBV7-7
D gene: NA
clone size: once
CDR3 protein: CASSLAPSNYNEQFF
CDR3 DNA: TGTGCCAGCAGCTTAGCCCCTAGCAACTACAATGAGCAGTTCTTC

J gene: TRBJ2-2
V gene: TRBV6-5
D gene: NA
clone size: NA
CDR3 protein: CASSYNKNTGELFF
CDR3 DNA: TGTGCCAGCAGTTACAACAAGAACACCGGGGAGCTGTTTTTT

J gene: TRBJ2-3
V gene: TRBV5-1
D gene: TRBD2
clone size: NA
CDR3 protein: CASSVASGTSTDTQYF
CDR3 DNA: TGCGCCAGCAGCGTAGCTAGCGGGACTAGCACAGATACGCAGTATTTT

J gene: TRBJ1-4
V gene: TRBV5-4
D gene: TRBD1
clone size: NA
CDR3 protein: CASSLDGTGKNFF
CDR3 DNA: TGTGCCAGCAGCTTGGACGGGACAGGGAAAAATTTTTTT

J gene: TRBJ2-5
V gene: TRBV19
D gene: TRBD1
clone size: NA
CDR3 protein: CASSGGQGIRGEETQYF
CDR3 DNA: TGTGCCAGTAGTGGGGGACAGGGGATTAGGGGCGAAGAGACCCAGTACTTC

J gene: TRBJ1-3
V gene: TRBV5-1
D gene: NA
clone size: NA
CDR3 protein: CASSLQGTSSGNTIYF
CDR3 DNA: TGCGCCAGCAGCTTGCAGGGAACGAGCTCTGGAAACACCATATATTTT

J gene: TRBJ2-7
V gene: TRBV7-8
D gene: TRBD2
clone size: NA
CDR3 protein: CASSPRGRGYEQYF
CDR3 DNA: TGTGCCAGCAGCCCGCGGGGGAGAGGCTACGAGCAGTACTTC

J gene: TRBJ2-2
V gene: TRBV2
D gene: NA
clone size: NA
CDR3 protein: CAAKDRVGELFF
CDR3 DNA: TGTGCCGCCAAAGACCGGGTCGGGGAGCTGTTTTTT

J gene: TRBJ2-3
V gene: TRBV7-2
D gene: NA
clone size: NA
CDR3 protein: CASRWMGQSTDTQYF
CDR3 DNA: TGTGCCAGCAGGTGGATGGGACAATCCACAGATACGCAGTATTTT

J gene: TRBJ1-6
V gene: TRBV3-1/TRBV3-2
D gene: NA
clone size: NA
CDR3 protein: CASSRRTDNSPLHF
CDR3 DNA: TGTGCCAGCAGCCGACGGACAGATAATTCACCCCTCCACTTT

J gene: TRBJ1-5
V gene: TRBV24-1
D gene: NA
clone size: NA
CDR3 protein: CATSDSISVNQPQHF
CDR3 DNA: TGTGCCACCAGTGATTCTATAAGTGTCAACCAGCCCCAGCATTTT

J gene: TRBJ2-1
V gene: TRBV6-5
D gene: NA
clone size: NA
CDR3 protein: CASSPGTYNEQFF
CDR3 DNA: TGTGCCAGCAGCCCGGGAACCTACAATGAGCAGTTCTTC

J gene: TRBJ1-5
V gene: TRBV21-1
D gene: NA
clone size: NA
CDR3 protein: CASSKKKTRSDSAYQPQHF
CDR3 DNA: TGTGCCAGCAGCAAAAAGAAGACCCGGAGTGACAGTGCCTATCAGCCCCAGCATTTT

J gene: TRBJ2-7
V gene: TRBV11-2
D gene: TRBD1
clone size: NA
CDR3 protein: CASSLVSGTGNYEQYF
CDR3 DNA: TGTGCCAGCAGCTTGGTAAGCGGGACAGGGAACTACGAGCAGTACTTC

J gene: TRBJ2-6
V gene: TRBV2
D gene: NA
clone size: NA
CDR3 protein: CASNRQAPRSGANVLTF
CDR3 DNA: TGTGCCAGCAACAGACAGGCTCCCCGTTCTGGGGCCAACGTCCTGACTTTC

J gene: TRBJ2-7
V gene: TRBV5-1
D gene: TRBD1
clone size: NA
CDR3 protein: CASSWTGYEQYF
CDR3 DNA: TGCGCCAGCAGCTGGACAGGGTACGAGCAGTACTTC

J gene: TRBJ1-2
V gene: TRBV7-9
D gene: NA
clone size: NA
CDR3 protein: CASSLNRDGYTF
CDR3 DNA: TGTGCCAGCAGCCTTAACAGGGATGGCTACACCTTC

J gene: TRBJ1-4
V gene: TRBV7-9
D gene: NA
clone size: NA
CDR3 protein: CASSLGREREKLFF
CDR3 DNA: TGTGCCAGCAGCTTAGGAAGGGAGCGTGAAAAACTGTTTTTT

J gene: TRBJ2-1
V gene: TRBV12-3/TRBV12-4
D gene: TRBD2
clone size: NA
CDR3 protein: CASSSGLANEQFF
CDR3 DNA: TGTGCCAGCAGTTCGGGACTAGCAAATGAGCAGTTCTTC

J gene: TRBJ2-2
V gene: TRBV10-3
D gene: TRBD2
clone size: NA
CDR3 protein: CAIGSGTGLASGRDGPVGGELFF
CDR3 DNA: TGTGCCATCGGCTCCGGGACAGGGTTGGCTAGCGGGAGGGACGGACCAGTTGGCGGGGAGCTGTTTTTT

J gene: TRBJ2-2
V gene: TRBV7-3
D gene: NA
clone size: few
CDR3 protein: CASSHTGELFF
CDR3 DNA: TGTGCCAGCAGCCATACCGGGGAGCTGTTTTTT

J gene: TRBJ1-5
V gene: TRBV2
D gene: NA
clone size: NA
CDR3 protein: CASSPDSNQPQHF
CDR3 DNA: TGTGCCAGCAGCCCGGACAGTAATCAGCCCCAGCATTTT

J gene: TRBJ2-3
V gene: TRBV3-1/TRBV3-2
D gene: NA
clone size: NA
CDR3 protein: CASSQGYYTQYF
CDR3 DNA: TGTGCCAGCAGCCAAGGGTACTATACGCAGTATTTT

J gene: TRBJ1-2
V gene: TRBV4-2
D gene: NA
clone size: NA
CDR3 protein: CASSQDISQGIYGYTF
CDR3 DNA: TGTGCCAGCAGCCAAGATATTTCCCAGGGTATCTATGGCTACACCTTC

J gene: TRBJ2-2
V gene: TRBV2
D gene: TRBD2
clone size: NA
CDR3 protein: CASSGTSGNTGELFF
CDR3 DNA: TGTGCCAGCAGTGGGACTAGCGGAAACACCGGGGAGCTGTTTTTT

J gene: TRBJ2-5
V gene: TRBV7-3
D gene: NA
clone size: NA
CDR3 protein: CASSLNPTLRKETQYF
CDR3 DNA: TGTGCCAGCAGCTTAAACCCGACTTTGCGGAAAGAGACCCAGTACTTC

J gene: TRBJ2-3
V gene: TRBV19
D gene: NA
clone size: NA
CDR3 protein: CASSMSADTQYF
CDR3 DNA: TGTGCCAGTAGTATGTCGGCAGATACGCAGTATTTT

J gene: TRBJ2-1
V gene: TRBV19
D gene: TRBD2
clone size: NA
CDR3 protein: CASSSLVLAAVSYNEQFF
CDR3 DNA: TGTGCCAGTAGTTCTTTGGTCCTAGCGGCGGTTTCCTACAATGAGCAGTTCTTC

J gene: TRBJ1-2
V gene: TRBV9
D gene: TRBD1
clone size: NA
CDR3 protein: CASSHPGTGTPGYTF
CDR3 DNA: TGTGCCAGCAGCCACCCCGGGACAGGTACTCCGGGCTACACCTTC

J gene: TRBJ2-5
V gene: TRBV2
D gene: TRBD2
clone size: NA
CDR3 protein: CASSDAGGKETQYF
CDR3 DNA: TGTGCCAGCAGTGATGCGGGAGGGAAGGAGACCCAGTACTTC

J gene: TRBJ2-3
V gene: TRBV11-2
D gene: TRBD2
clone size: once
CDR3 protein: CASSRRAGGTDTQYF
CDR3 DNA: TGTGCCAGCAGCCGCCGAGCGGGAGGGACAGATACGCAGTATTTT

J gene: TRBJ2-1
V gene: TRBV7-7
D gene: NA
clone size: NA
CDR3 protein: CASSLDNGDEQFF
CDR3 DNA: TGTGCCAGCAGCTTAGATAACGGGGATGAGCAGTTCTTC